Below are 24 T cell receptor beta chains sequenced from a single sample in a study of shared clonotypes between healthy human individuals. Profiling relied on immunoSEQ multiplex PCR, and the TCRdb table lists in-frame clones only, not all of them. The table records some 100,000 clones, under 70% of them present only once. The sample consisted of memory CD8+ T cells sorted from blood. Specified subset: CD45RO+ cells pooled with CCR7-negative TemRA cells. The receptors stem from a woman in her twenties or thirties in good health.

The chain combines TRBV28 with TRBJ1-1, with no clear D. CDR1 is MDHEN, CDR2 SYDVKM, per germline. This CDR3 has 11 residues. The V and J ends lost 6 bases and 6 bases respectively, with 8 bases between them. CDR3 sequence reads: CASSLIAEAFF. For the CDR3, the DNA is TGTGCCAGCAGCTTGATCGCTGAAGCTTTCTTT.

The V gene is TRBV4-1, the J gene TRBJ2-2, with TRBD1 matching over 11 bases. V was clipped by 3 bases and J by 4 bases; unmatched bases: 4. The V gene's germline CDR1 is MGHRA and CDR2 YSYEKL. The CDR3 has 16 amino acids. CDR3 DNA: TGCGCCAGCAGCCAGGACAGGGGGCAGGTCACCGGGGAGCTGTTTTTT. It specifies CASSQDRGQVTGELFF.

This sequence joins TRBV7-9 and TRBJ1-3; D remains ambiguous. V shed 8 bases and J shed 0 bases, with 14 bases lying between them. Germline CDR1 and CDR2: SEHNR and FQNEAQ (reference sequence). CDR3 size: 15 residues. CDR3 region: CASRNSADSGNTIYF. The DNA for the CDR3 is TGTGCCAGCCGGAATTCGGCTGACTCTGGAAACACCATATATTTT.

As DNA, the CDR3 is TGTGCCACACTCGAATACAATGAGCAGTTCTTC. Protein sequence: CATLEYNEQFF. This chain links TRBV6-6 with TRBJ2-1, with D unclear. V was pared by 10 bases and J by 4 bases, with 8 bases between. In germline, CDR1 is MNHNY, CDR2 SVGAGI (reference sequence). This CDR3 is built from 11 residues.

This clone turned up a few times. Here the CDR3 DNA reads TGTGCCAGCACATCTCCCTGGGCCCAAGAGACCCAGTACTTC. It yields the protein CASTSPWAQETQYF. The genes are TRBV25-1 and TRBJ2-5, with D unresolved. Per germline, CDR1 MGHDK and CDR2 SYGVNS. The CDR3 extends over 14 amino acids. Trimming removed 7 bases at V and 1 base at J, with 13 bases between.

This clone has more than one count but fewer than ten. The chain uses TRBV11-2 and TRBJ2-7; D not certain. CDR1 is SGHAT, CDR2 FQNNGV, per germline. CDR3 length: 10 residues. Trimming removed 0 bases at V and 12 bases at J, with 6 bases between. In DNA form, the CDR3 reads TGTGCCAGCAGCTTAGATGAGACGTACTTC. Its protein product is CASSLDETYF. Drawing the rest from reference TRBV11-2 and TRBJ2-7, the complete variable domain is EAGVAQSPRYKIIEKRQSVAFWCNPISGHATLYWYQQILGQGPKLLIQFQNNGVVDDSQLPKDRFSAERLKGVDSTLKIQPAKLEDSAVYLCASSLDETYFGPGTRLTVT.

V usage is TRBV4-2 and J usage is TRBJ1-2, with TRBD1 matching over 9 bases. From germline, CDR1 is LGHNA and CDR2 YNFKEQ. This CDR3 comprises 16 residues. Losses at the gene ends were 1 base for V and 6 bases for J; bases not matched to a gene: 9. Written as DNA, the CDR3 is TGTGCCAGCAGCCAAGGACAGGGGGAAATCAGCGATGGCTACACCTTC. Its protein is CASSQGQGEISDGYTF.

DNA for the CDR3: TGTGCCAGCAGCATTGGAGTTCCTAGCGGGTACTACGAGCAGTACTTC. Translation: CASSIGVPSGYYEQYF. The chain uses TRBV5-6 and TRBJ2-7, with 8 bases identical to TRBD2. V trimming: 4 bases; J trimming: 3 bases; junction bases outside the gene matches: 12. The CDR3 is made up of 16 amino acids. Germline loops: CDR1 SGHDT, CDR2 YYEEEE.

This clone showed up just once. V gene TRBV30 combines with J gene TRBJ2-1; 8 nucleotides match TRBD2. Per germline, CDR1 GTSNPN and CDR2 SVGIG (reference sequence). With V trimmed by 4 bases and J by 4 bases, 9 bases remained unmatched. The CDR3 totals 15 residues. The CDR3 protein is CAWTPPSGRYNEQFF. The CDR3 bases are TGTGCCTGGACCCCTCCTAGCGGGCGTTACAATGAGCAGTTCTTC.

The chain carries TRBV10-3 and TRBJ2-7; D unclear. Trimming shortened V by 6 bases and J by 3 bases, and 15 bases separated the two germline ends. The CDR3 has 14 amino acids. Germline CDR1 is ENHRY and CDR2 is SYGVKD. Here the CDR3 reads CAIRFSSRHYEQYF. CDR3 sequence (DNA): TGTGCCATCAGGTTCTCGAGCAGACACTACGAGCAGTACTTC.

CDR3 in amino acids: CATRTEGEQFF. CDR3 DNA sequence: TGTGCCACCAGGACGGAGGGTGAGCAGTTCTTC. The chain recombines TRBV10-3 with TRBJ2-1; weak D call: TRBD2 (6 bases). From germline, CDR1 is ENHRY and CDR2 SYGVKD. This CDR3 is built from 11 residues. V lost 10 bases to trimming and J lost 9 bases, with 13 bases between them.

The genes are TRBV27 and TRBJ1-2, with D tentatively TRBD1 (5 bases). With 0 bases removed from V and 6 bases from J, the gap between germline ends came to 23 bases. The CDR3 runs 18 residues. Germline V gene sequence: CDR1 MNHEY, CDR2 SMNVEV (reference sequence). The CDR3 sequence is CASSLSKGTGRPQNGYTF. The CDR3 nucleotides are TGTGCCAGCAGTTTATCGAAGGGGACGGGCAGACCACAAAATGGCTACACCTTC.

The chain employs TRBV15 and TRBJ1-1, with D tentatively TRBD1 (5 bases). This CDR3 is 17 amino acids long. Trimming stripped 3 bases from V and 1 base from J, with 18 bases between. Germline V gives CDR1 LNHNV, CDR2 YYDKDF (reference sequence). Here the CDR3 DNA reads TGTGCCACCAGCAGGAGACCCCTGGGACGGCGGAACACTGAAGCTTTCTTT. As protein: CATSRRPLGRRNTEAFF.

This chain connects TRBV4-1 to TRBJ2-3, with 11 bases lining up with TRBD2. The CDR3 is made up of 14 amino acids. CDR1 is MGHRA, CDR2 YSYEKL, per germline. V lost 9 bases, J lost 8 bases, and 10 bases stayed unmatched. The CDR3 region is CASAGLAGTGTQYF. CDR3 in DNA: TGCGCCAGTGCTGGACTAGCGGGTACGGGTACGCAGTATTTT.

V gene TRBV10-3 combines with J gene TRBJ1-5; 8 bases map to TRBD1. The CDR3 has 14 residues. Trimming cost V 3 bases and J 5 bases; bases outside gene matches: 3. Germline loops: CDR1 ENHRY, CDR2 SYGVKD. CDR3 nucleotides: TGTGCCATCAGTGACAGGGGGCGGGATCAGCCCCAGCATTTT. Encoded protein: CAISDRGRDQPQHF.

This chain uses TRBV6-6 with TRBJ1-1; TRBD1 matches 7 bases. The CDR3 loop spans 12 amino acids. Losses at the gene ends were 7 bases for V and 7 bases for J; bases not matched to a gene: 6. CDR1 is MNHNY and CDR2 is SVGAGI in the germline V gene (reference sequence). The CDR3 DNA reads as TGTGCCAGCATGGGGACAGACCTTGAAGCTTTCTTT. This encodes CASMGTDLEAFF.

This chain joins TRBV19 and TRBJ2-1, with 13 bases identical to TRBD2. Germline V gene lookup returns CDR1 LNHDA and CDR2 SQIVND (reference sequence). This CDR3 has 14 residues. V was clipped by 3 bases and J by 9 bases; unmatched bases: 2. Written as DNA, the CDR3 is TGTGCCAGTAGTATTTGGACTAGCGGGAGTGAGCAGTTCTTC. As protein: CASSIWTSGSEQFF.

A remark on this clone: Other DNA sequences in this specimen translate into the identical CDR3. The CDR3 DNA reads TGTGCCAGCAGTCCCTCTTCGCCCTACGAGCAGTACTTC. This translates into CASSPSSPYEQYF. The chain carries TRBV27 and TRBJ2-7; D not resolved. V was clipped by 5 bases and J by 2 bases, with 10 bases between them. Germline V gene lookup returns CDR1 MNHEY and CDR2 SMNVEV (reference sequence). There are 13 residues in the CDR3.

The V and J genes are TRBV28 and TRBJ2-7; D uncertain. V gave up 5 bases and J gave up 2 bases, with 16 bases separating them. The germline gives CDR1 MDHEN, CDR2 SYDVKM. This CDR3 spans 15 amino acids. CDR3 sequence: CASSPLHPQTYEQYF. The CDR3 region has the DNA TGTGCCAGCAGTCCCCTCCACCCTCAAACCTACGAGCAGTACTTC. Supplemented by reference TRBV28 and TRBJ2-7, the full variable domain reads DVKVTQSSRYLVKRTGEKVFLECVQDMDHENMFWYRQDPGLGLRLIYFSYDVKMKEKGDIPEGYSVSREKKERFSLILESASTNQTSMYLCASSPLHPQTYEQYFGPGTRLTVT.

This clone was observed a few times. The genes are TRBV6-6 and TRBJ1-4; 7 bases map to TRBD1. Germline CDR1 reads MNHNY; CDR2 reads SVGAGI (reference sequence). J lost 7 bases, V lost 6 bases, and 14 bases had no gene match. The CDR3 runs 16 residues. Written as DNA, the CDR3 is TGTGCCAGCAGCCGACGACAGGGAGGGTGGGGTGAAAAACTGTTTTTT. Encoded protein: CASSRRQGGWGEKLFF.

The chain uses TRBV6-1 and TRBJ2-5, with D maybe TRBD1 (5 bases). Germline V gene lookup returns CDR1 MNHNS and CDR2 SASEGT. The CDR3 covers 13 residues. The V end lost 4 bases, the J end lost 4 bases, and 10 bases lay between the germline ends. CDR3 coding DNA: TGTGCCAGCAGTGCCAGGGAACGAGAGACCCAGTACTTC. The encoded protein is CASSARERETQYF.

This clone has a count of ten or more. The chain has TRBV6-5 and TRBJ1-2; 7 positions agree with TRBD1. Germline lookup yields CDR1 MNHEY and CDR2 SVGAGI. Losses at the gene ends were 7 bases for V and 6 bases for J; bases not matched to a gene: 11. CDR3 size: 14 residues. CDR3 nucleotide sequence: TGTGCCAGCACTCATTCAGGGGGGGGAGATGGCTACACCTTC. Translation gives CASTHSGGGDGYTF.

The table lists this clone with many counts. The chain joins TRBV6-5 to TRBJ1-5; perhaps TRBD1 as D (5 bases). Trimming left V 6 bases short and J 1 base short, with 13 bases between. The germline CDR1 and CDR2 sequences are MNHEY and SVGAGI. This CDR3 comprises 15 residues. The CDR3 is CASRAWQGSNQPQHF. DNA of the CDR3: TGTGCCAGCAGGGCTTGGCAGGGCAGCAATCAGCCCCAGCATTTT.

The chain uses TRBV4-1 and TRBJ2-3, with a tentative D call TRBD1 (7 bases). The CDR3 extends over 16 amino acids. Trimming took off 2 bases at V and 2 bases at J, with 14 bases between the two ends. The germline V gene has CDR1 MGHRA and CDR2 YSYEKL. Here the CDR3 reads CASSQTTGRPTDTQYF. The CDR3 DNA is TGCGCCAGCAGCCAAACGACAGGGAGGCCCACAGATACGCAGTATTTT.